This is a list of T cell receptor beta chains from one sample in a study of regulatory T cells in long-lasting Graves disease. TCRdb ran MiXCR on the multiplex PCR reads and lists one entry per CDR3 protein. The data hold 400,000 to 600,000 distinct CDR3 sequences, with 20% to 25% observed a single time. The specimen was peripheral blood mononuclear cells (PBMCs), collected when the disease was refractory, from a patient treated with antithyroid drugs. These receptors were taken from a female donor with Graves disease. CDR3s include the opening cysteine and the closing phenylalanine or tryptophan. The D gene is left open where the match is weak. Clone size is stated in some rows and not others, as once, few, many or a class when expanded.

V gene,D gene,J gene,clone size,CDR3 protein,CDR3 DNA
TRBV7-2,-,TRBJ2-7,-,CASSQAGGAYEQYF,TGTGCCAGCAGCCAAGCTGGGGGGGCGTACGAGCAGTACTTC
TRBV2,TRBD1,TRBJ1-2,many,CASSGTTGAYSGYTF,TGTGCCAGCAGTGGAACGACAGGGGCGTATTCTGGCTACACCTTC
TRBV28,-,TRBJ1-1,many,CASSFTGLGDTEAFF,TGTGCCAGCAGTTTTACCGGGCTGGGGGACACTGAAGCTTTCTTT
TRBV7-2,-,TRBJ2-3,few,CASSPGDARTDTQYF,TGTGCCAGCAGCCCTGGGGACGCCCGCACAGATACGCAGTATTTT
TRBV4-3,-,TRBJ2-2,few,CASSRAGTAGTGELFF,TGCGCCAGCAGCCGAGCCGGGACAGCGGGCACCGGGGAGCTGTTTTTT
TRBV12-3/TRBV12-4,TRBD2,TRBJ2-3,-,CASSLTSGYTDTQYF,TGTGCCAGCAGCCTGACTAGCGGGTACACAGATACGCAGTATTTT
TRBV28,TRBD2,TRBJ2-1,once,CASSLSPRASGYNEQFF,TGTGCCAGCAGTTTATCCCCCCGGGCTAGCGGCTACAATGAGCAGTTCTTC
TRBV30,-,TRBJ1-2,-,CAWIRGGAPGYGYTF,TGTGCCTGGATCCGCGGAGGGGCGCCGGGCTATGGCTACACCTTC
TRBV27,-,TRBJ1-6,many,CASSPRTGSPLHF,TGTGCCAGCAGTCCGCGGACGGGCTCACCCCTCCACTTT
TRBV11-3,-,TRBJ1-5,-,CASSLWYSNNQPQHF,TGTGCCAGCAGCTTATGGTATAGTAACAATCAGCCCCAGCATTTT
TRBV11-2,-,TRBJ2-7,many,CASSLREQYF,TGTGCCAGCAGCTTGCGCGAGCAGTACTTC
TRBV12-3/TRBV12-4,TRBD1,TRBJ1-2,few,CASSLDNRGISNYGYTF,TGTGCCAGCAGTTTGGATAACAGGGGAATTTCTAACTATGGCTACACCTTC
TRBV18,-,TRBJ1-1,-,CASSPGGPGTEAFF,TGTGCCAGCTCACCAGGGGGGCCAGGCACTGAAGCTTTCTTT
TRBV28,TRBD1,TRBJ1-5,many,CASNRDSAYSNQPQHF,TGTGCCAGCAACCGGGACAGCGCGTATAGCAATCAGCCCCAGCATTTT
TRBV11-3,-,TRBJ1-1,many,CASSVQGPANTEAFF,TGTGCCAGCAGCGTACAGGGACCGGCGAACACTGAAGCTTTCTTT
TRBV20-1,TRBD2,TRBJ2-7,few,CSARLGSGTNYEQYF,TGCAGTGCTAGACTAGGGTCAGGGACTAACTACGAGCAGTACTTC
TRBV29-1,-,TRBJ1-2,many,CSVEDEATANYGYTF,TGCAGCGTTGAAGATGAAGCAACCGCTAACTATGGCTACACCTTC
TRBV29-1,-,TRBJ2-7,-,CSVASGFRSPEQYF,TGCAGCGTTGCCTCGGGATTCCGTTCCCCCGAGCAGTACTTC
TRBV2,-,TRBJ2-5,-,CASRGGTRLETQYF,TGTGCCAGCAGGGGGGGGACACGGCTGGAGACCCAGTACTTC
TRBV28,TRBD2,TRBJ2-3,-,CASSPSGGDTQYF,TGTGCCAGCAGCCCTAGCGGGGGAGATACGCAGTATTTT
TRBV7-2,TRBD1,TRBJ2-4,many,CASREGQGVAKNIQYF,TGTGCCAGCAGAGAAGGACAGGGTGTAGCCAAAAACATTCAGTACTTC
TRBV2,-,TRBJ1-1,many,CASSEAWNTEAFF,TGTGCCAGCAGTGAAGCGTGGAACACTGAAGCTTTCTTT
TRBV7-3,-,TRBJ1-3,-,CASSLRAWDGSSGNTIYF,TGTGCCAGCAGCTTACGGGCTTGGGACGGTAGCTCTGGAAACACCATATATTTT
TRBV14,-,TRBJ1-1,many,CASSRTGQQNTEAFF,TGTGCCAGCAGCCGGACCGGACAGCAGAACACTGAAGCTTTCTTT
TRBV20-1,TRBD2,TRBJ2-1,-,CSARDPGTSGPSSYNEQFF,TGCAGTGCTAGAGATCCCGGGACTAGCGGACCGAGCTCCTACAATGAGCAGTTCTTC
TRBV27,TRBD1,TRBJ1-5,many,CASSLLQGGRDQPQHF,TGTGCCAGCAGTTTACTCCAGGGGGGTAGGGATCAGCCCCAGCATTTT
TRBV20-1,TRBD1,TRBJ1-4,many,CSARDRRGQGREKLFF,TGCAGTGCTAGAGATCGGCGGGGACAGGGAAGGGAAAAACTGTTTTTT
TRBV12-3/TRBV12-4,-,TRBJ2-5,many,CASSLGSGSETQYF,TGTGCCAGCAGTTTAGGCTCCGGATCAGAGACCCAGTACTTC
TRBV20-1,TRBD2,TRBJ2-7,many,CSASYSGGASEQYF,TGCAGTGCTAGTTATAGCGGGGGGGCCTCCGAGCAGTACTTC
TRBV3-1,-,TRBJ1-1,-,CASSRPGADTEAFF,TGTGCCAGCAGCCGCCCGGGGGCGGACACTGAAGCTTTCTTT
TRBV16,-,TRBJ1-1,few,CASSPRTAPEAFF,TGTGCCAGCAGCCCAAGGACAGCTCCTGAAGCTTTCTTT
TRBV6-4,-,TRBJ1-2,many,CASKPSPSRPGYTF,TGTGCCAGCAAGCCGTCTCCCTCCCGGCCAGGCTACACCTTC
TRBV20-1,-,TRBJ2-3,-,CSARDTSFSPDTQYF,TGCAGTGCTAGAGATACTAGCTTCTCTCCAGATACGCAGTATTTT
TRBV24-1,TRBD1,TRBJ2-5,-,CATSDLAGGETQYF,TGTGCCACCAGTGATTTGGCAGGGGGAGAGACCCAGTACTTC
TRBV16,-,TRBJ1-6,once,CASSQSAWSNSPLHF,TGTGCCAGCAGCCAATCGGCGTGGTCCAATTCACCCCTCCACTTT
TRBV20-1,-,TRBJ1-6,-,CSARDHERSYNSPLHF,TGCAGTGCGAGGGATCACGAGAGATCCTATAATTCACCCCTCCACTTT
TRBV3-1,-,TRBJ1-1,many,CASSKFDGNTEAFF,TGTGCCAGCAGCAAGTTCGACGGGAACACTGAAGCTTTCTTT
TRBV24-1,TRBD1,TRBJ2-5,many,CATSDPDRVETQYF,TGTGCCACCAGTGACCCAGACAGGGTGGAGACCCAGTACTTC
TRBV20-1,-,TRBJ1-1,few,CSAQTEMNTEAFF,TGCAGTGCTCAGACCGAGATGAACACTGAAGCTTTCTTT
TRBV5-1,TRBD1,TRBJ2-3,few,CASSPGQDTDTQYF,TGCGCCAGCAGCCCGGGACAGGACACAGATACGCAGTATTTT
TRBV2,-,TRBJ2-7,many,CASMGALSYEQYF,TGTGCCAGCATGGGAGCATTATCCTACGAGCAGTACTTC
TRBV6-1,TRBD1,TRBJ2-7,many,CASSEAPGQVNEQYF,TGTGCCAGCAGTGAAGCCCCGGGACAGGTGAACGAGCAGTACTTC
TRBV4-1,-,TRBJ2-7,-,CASSQDDGAGYEQYF,TGCGCCAGCAGCCAAGATGACGGGGCGGGCTACGAGCAGTACTTC
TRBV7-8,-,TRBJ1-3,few,CASSPGTQGNTIYF,TGTGCCAGCAGTCCCGGGACACAAGGAAACACCATATATTTT
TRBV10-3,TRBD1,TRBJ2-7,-,CASDSGTGDEQYF,TGTGCCAGCGACTCCGGGACAGGGGACGAGCAGTACTTC
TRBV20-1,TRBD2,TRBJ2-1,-,CSAFLSGGENEQFF,TGCAGTGCTTTCCTCAGCGGGGGGGAGAATGAGCAGTTCTTC
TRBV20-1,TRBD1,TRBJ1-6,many,CSAVNPGQGKSPLHF,TGCAGTGCTGTCAACCCGGGACAGGGTAAATCACCCCTCCACTTT
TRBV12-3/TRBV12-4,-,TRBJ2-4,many,CASSPRTTKNIQYF,TGTGCCAGCAGCCCCCGGACAACCAAAAACATTCAGTACTTC
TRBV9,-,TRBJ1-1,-,CASSVAQTGGGRAFF,TGTGCCAGCAGCGTAGCTCAGACAGGAGGAGGGAGGGCTTTCTTT
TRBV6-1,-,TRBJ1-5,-,CASSAYGPELNQPQHF,TGTGCCAGCAGTGCCTACGGACCGGAACTCAATCAGCCCCAGCATTTT
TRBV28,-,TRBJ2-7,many,CASTDGGRESYEQYF,TGTGCCAGCACCGACGGAGGGCGCGAGAGCTACGAGCAGTACTTC